This T cell receptor (beta chain) derives from a study of blood T cell repertoires in COVID-19. Study-level background: In each case, the material was cDNA or gDNA derived from T cells, B-cell-depleted T cells, or PBMCs.

This clone has more than one count but fewer than ten. Clones were sequenced by immunoSEQ multiplex PCR, and TCRdb holds only the in-frame ones, with some missing. The sample holds about 160,000 clones, about 83% seen once. From germline, CDR1 is SGHTS and CDR2 YDEGEE. Germline trimming cut 1 base from V and 4 bases from J; bases unmatched to any gene: 10. This CDR3 spans 17 amino acids. Sequencing was performed on peripheral blood. The chain links TRBV5-8 to TRBJ2-2; 7 bases are shared with TRBD2. The clonotype originates from a man in his 60s with acute or convalescent COVID-19. The DNA of the CDR3 is TGTGCCAGCAGCTTGTTTTCTGCGGGGGAGCCCACCGGGGAGCTGTTTTTT. Translating it yields CASSLFSAGEPTGELFF.